This is a list of T cell receptor beta chains from one sample in a study of blood T cell repertoires in COVID-19. Clones were read by immunoSEQ multiplex PCR, and TCRdb kept only the in-frame ones, dropping some. The data show 85,000 to 110,000 clones, 87% seen once. The sequencing sample was made of peripheral blood. Receptor source: a human donor in a cohort sampled during active COVID-19. Each CDR3 is given with its conserved first and last residue. Fields, in order: V gene, D gene, clone size, J gene, CDR3 protein, CDR3 DNA. A D gene is named only where the DNA matches it firmly. The size field is filled for only some rows; it gives once, few, many or a size class.

V: TRBV3-1/TRBV3-2; D: TRBD2; size: once; J: TRBJ2-2; CDR3: CASVAGSGAGELFF; DNA: TGTGCCAGCGTAGCGGGGTCCGGGGCCGGGGAGCTGTTTTTT
V: TRBV12-5; D: NA; size: NA; J: TRBJ1-4; CDR3: CASGPPGILVRGLFF; DNA: TGTGCTAGTGGTCCCCCCGGGATCCTCGTCCGGGGACTGTTTTTT
V: TRBV6-6; D: NA; size: NA; J: TRBJ2-7; CDR3: CASSYGGQSYEQYF; DNA: TGTGCCAGCAGTTACGGAGGACAGTCCTACGAGCAGTACTTC
V: TRBV5-1; D: NA; size: NA; J: TRBJ2-1; CDR3: CASSLPVNNEQFF; DNA: TGCGCCAGCAGCTTGCCGGTAAACAATGAGCAGTTCTTC
V: TRBV5-1; D: NA; size: NA; J: TRBJ2-6; CDR3: CASSYGDSGANVLTF; DNA: TGCGCCAGCAGCTACGGGGACTCTGGGGCCAACGTCCTGACTTTC
V: TRBV2; D: NA; size: NA; J: TRBJ1-2; CDR3: CASRSTGYTF; DNA: TGTGCCAGCAGGAGTACTGGCTACACCTTC
V: TRBV3-1/TRBV3-2; D: TRBD2; size: NA; J: TRBJ2-1; CDR3: CASSQRGGTFNEQFF; DNA: TGTGCCAGCAGCCAACGCGGGGGGACCTTTAATGAGCAGTTCTTC
V: TRBV24-1; D: TRBD1; size: NA; J: TRBJ2-1; CDR3: CATSDQDRGSDNEQFF; DNA: TGTGCCACCAGTGACCAGGACAGGGGTTCGGACAATGAGCAGTTCTTC
V: TRBV29-1; D: NA; size: NA; J: TRBJ2-7; CDR3: CSVKQGSYEQYF; DNA: TGCAGCGTTAAACAGGGCTCCTACGAGCAGTACTTC
V: TRBV27; D: NA; size: NA; J: TRBJ1-1; CDR3: CASSFNHREAFF; DNA: TGTGCCAGCAGTTTCAATCACCGGGAAGCTTTCTTT
V: TRBV28; D: NA; size: NA; J: TRBJ1-3; CDR3: CASSSPPGGENSGNTIYF; DNA: TGTGCCAGCAGTTCCCCCCCCGGGGGGGAAAACTCTGGAAACACCATATATTTT
V: TRBV9; D: TRBD1; size: few; J: TRBJ1-1; CDR3: CASSPRQGASSTEAFF; DNA: TGTGCCAGCAGCCCCCGTCAGGGGGCCTCGAGCACTGAAGCTTTCTTT
V: TRBV7-8; D: NA; size: NA; J: TRBJ1-6; CDR3: CASSLYTRGAGSPLHF; DNA: TGTGCCAGCAGCTTGTATACCAGGGGCGCCGGTTCACCCCTCCACTTT